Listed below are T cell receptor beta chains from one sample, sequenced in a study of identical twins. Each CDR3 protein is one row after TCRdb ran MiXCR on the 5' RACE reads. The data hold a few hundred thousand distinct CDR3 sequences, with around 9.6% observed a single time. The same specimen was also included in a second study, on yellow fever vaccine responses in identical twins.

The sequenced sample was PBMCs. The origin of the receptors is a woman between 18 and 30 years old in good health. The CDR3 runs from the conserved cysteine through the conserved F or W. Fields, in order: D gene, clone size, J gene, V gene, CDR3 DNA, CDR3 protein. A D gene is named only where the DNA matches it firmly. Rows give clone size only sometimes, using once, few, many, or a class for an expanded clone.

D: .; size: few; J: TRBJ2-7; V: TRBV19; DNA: TGTGCCAGTAGTCGGTGGGCTTATTCCTACGAGCAGTACTTC; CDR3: CASSRWAYSYEQYF
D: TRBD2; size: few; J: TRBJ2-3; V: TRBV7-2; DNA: TGTGCCAGCAACCCTAGCGGGGAGAGCACAGATACGCAGTATTTT; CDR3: CASNPSGESTDTQYF
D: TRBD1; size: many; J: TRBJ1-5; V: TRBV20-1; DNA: TGCAGTGCTAGAGACCGGGACAGGGGCAATCAGCCCCAGCATTTT; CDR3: CSARDRDRGNQPQHF
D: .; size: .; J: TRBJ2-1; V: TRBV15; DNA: TGTGCCACCAGAGCCGGGAGTGTCGATGAGCAGTTCTTC; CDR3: CATRAGSVDEQFF
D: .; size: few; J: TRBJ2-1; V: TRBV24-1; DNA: TGTGCCACCAGTGATTTTTATGTTGGGCTTGAAGAGCAGTTCTTC; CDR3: CATSDFYVGLEEQFF
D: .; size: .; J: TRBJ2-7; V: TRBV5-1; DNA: TGCGCCAGCAGCTTGGTGGCAGGCTCGCTGGAGCAGTACTTC; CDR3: CASSLVAGSLEQYF
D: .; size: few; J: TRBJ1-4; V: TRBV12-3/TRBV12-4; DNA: TGTGCCAGCAGTTTTGGGTTAGGGGAAAAACTGTTTTTT; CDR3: CASSFGLGEKLFF
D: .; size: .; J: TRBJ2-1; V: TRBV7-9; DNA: TGTGCCAGCAGCCATACAGGGAGTAGTCTAAATGAGCAGTTCTTC; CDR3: CASSHTGSSLNEQFF
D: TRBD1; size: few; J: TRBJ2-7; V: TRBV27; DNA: TGTGCCAGCAGTTTAGAAAAGGGGACAGGGTTCCACGAGCAGTACTTC; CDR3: CASSLEKGTGFHEQYF
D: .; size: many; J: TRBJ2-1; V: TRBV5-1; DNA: TGCGCCAGCAGCTTGGCCACGGGAGTTGGGAATGAGCAGTTCTTC; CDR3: CASSLATGVGNEQFF
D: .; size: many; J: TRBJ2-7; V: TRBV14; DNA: TGTGCCAGCAGCCAAGGACAGGAACTTCTCTCCTACGAGCAGTACTTC; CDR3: CASSQGQELLSYEQYF
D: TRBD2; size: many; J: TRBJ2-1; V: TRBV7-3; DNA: TGTGCCAGCAGCTTAGTTCTAGCGGGGCGCAATGAGCAGTTCTTC; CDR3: CASSLVLAGRNEQFF
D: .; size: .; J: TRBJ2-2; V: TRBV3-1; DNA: TGTGCCAGCAGGCGTTCGTGGGGTACCGGGGAGCTGTTTTTT; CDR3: CASRRSWGTGELFF
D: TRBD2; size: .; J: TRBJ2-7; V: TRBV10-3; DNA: TGTGCCATCAGTGTCGGGACTAGCGGGCAGTACTTC; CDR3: CAISVGTSGQYF
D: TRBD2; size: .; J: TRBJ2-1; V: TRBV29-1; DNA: TGCAGCGTTGAAGTCTTTAGTGGGACTAGCGGGCCTAAGTCCTACAATGAGCAGTTCTTC; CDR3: CSVEVFSGTSGPKSYNEQFF
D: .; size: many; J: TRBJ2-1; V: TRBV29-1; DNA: TGCAGCGTTGAAGGGTACAGGGGGGGGAATGAGCAGTTCTTC; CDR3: CSVEGYRGGNEQFF
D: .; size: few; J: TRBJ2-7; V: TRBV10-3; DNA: TGTGCCATCAGTGGCTCAGGACAGAAGTCCTACGAGCAGTACTTC; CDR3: CAISGSGQKSYEQYF
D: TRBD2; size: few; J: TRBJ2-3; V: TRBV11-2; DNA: TGTGCCAGCAGCCCGGTCCTAGCGGGAGAGATTGGGACAGATACGCAGTATTTT; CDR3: CASSPVLAGEIGTDTQYF
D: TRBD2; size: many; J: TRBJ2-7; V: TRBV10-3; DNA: TGTGCCATCAGACCCACTAGCGGGTCCTACGAGCAGTACTTC; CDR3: CAIRPTSGSYEQYF
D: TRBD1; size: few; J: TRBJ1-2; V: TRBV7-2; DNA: TGTGCCAGCAGCTTGACGAGGGAGGGGGCGAGGTACACCTTC; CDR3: CASSLTREGARYTF
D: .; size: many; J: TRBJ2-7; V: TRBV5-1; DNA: TGCGCCAGCAGCCTCGAAACCCTCAGGGAGCAGTACTTC; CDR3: CASSLETLREQYF
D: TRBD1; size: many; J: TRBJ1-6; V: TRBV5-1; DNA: TGCGCCAGCAGCCCGGACAGGACTAAAAATTCACCCCTCCACTTT; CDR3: CASSPDRTKNSPLHF
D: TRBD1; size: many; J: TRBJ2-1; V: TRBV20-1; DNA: TGCAGTGCTCCCGGACAGGGTGAGCAGTTCTTC; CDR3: CSAPGQGEQFF
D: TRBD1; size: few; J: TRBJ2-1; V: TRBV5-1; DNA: TGCGCCAGCAGCTTGCAGGGGGTAGGGAATGAGCAGTTCTTC; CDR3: CASSLQGVGNEQFF
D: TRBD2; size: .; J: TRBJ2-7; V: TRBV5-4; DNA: TGTGCCAGCAGCTTGGTGGCTAGCGGAGTCGAAGAGCAGTACTTC; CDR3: CASSLVASGVEEQYF
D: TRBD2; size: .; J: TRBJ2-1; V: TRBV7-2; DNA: TGTGCCAGCAGCTTAGTACTAGCGGGAGGTGGTGAGCAGTTCTTC; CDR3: CASSLVLAGGGEQFF
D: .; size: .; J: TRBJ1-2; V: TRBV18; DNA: TGTGCCAGCTCAGCTTCGACAGCTAATGGCTACACCTTC; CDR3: CASSASTANGYTF
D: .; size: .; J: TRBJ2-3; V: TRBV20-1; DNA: TGCAGTGCTAGTCCCTATATAGGGCCGTCGGATACGCAGTATTTT; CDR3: CSASPYIGPSDTQYF